Below, 6 T cell receptor beta chains from the same sample are listed, as sequenced in a study of T cells in tuberculosis. Clones were sequenced by immunoSEQ multiplex PCR, and TCRdb holds only the in-frame ones, with some missing. The sample carries some 31,000 clones, roughly 90% recorded once. Sequencing was performed on PBMCs. These receptors all come from a donor aged 10-30 years with latent tuberculosis or without tuberculosis infection.

The rearrangement links TRBV18 to TRBJ1-2, with 8 bases matching TRBD1. Losses at the gene ends were 1 base for V and 6 bases for J; bases not matched to a gene: 4. Germline V gives CDR1 KGHSH, CDR2 LQKENI. This CDR3 comprises 14 residues. CDR3 protein: CASSPLQGEDGYTF. The CDR3 region has the DNA TGTGCCAGCTCACCACTACAGGGGGAAGATGGCTACACCTTC. Full variable domain (outside the CDR3, taken from reference TRBV18 and TRBJ1-2): NAGVMQNPRHLVRRRGQEARLRCSPMKGHSHVYWYRQLPEEGLKFMVYLQKENIIDESGMPKERFSAEFPKEGPSILRIQQVVRGDSAAYFCASSPLQGEDGYTFGSGTRLTVV.

This sequence joins TRBV7-7 and TRBJ2-5, with D tentatively TRBD2 (7 bases). The CDR3 consists of 14 residues. Germline-derived CDR1 and CDR2 are SSHAT and FNYEAQ (reference sequence). Trimming removed 3 bases at V and 4 bases at J, with 12 bases between. The CDR3 reads CASSFSGGGETQYF. CDR3 sequence (DNA): TGTGCCAGCAGCTTTTCGGGGGGCGGAGAGACCCAGTACTTC.

This clone occurred once. The chain carries TRBV4-2 and TRBJ1-2; a weak D match, TRBD1 (6 bases). The V end lost 4 bases, the J end lost 4 bases, and 19 bases lay between the germline ends. Germline assignment: CDR1 LGHNA and CDR2 YNFKEQ. The CDR3 covers 16 residues. CDR3 amino acids: CASSLRIGGGGYGYTF. Written as DNA, the CDR3 is TGTGCCAGCAGCCTTAGAATCGGGGGCGGGGGCTATGGCTACACCTTC.

The gene calls are TRBV29-1 and TRBJ1-1; maybe TRBD1 (6 bases). The V and J ends lost 4 bases and 5 bases respectively, with 14 bases between them. Looked up from germline, CDR1 is SQVTM and CDR2 is ANQGSEA. There are 13 residues in the CDR3. DNA of the CDR3: TGCAGCGTTGGATCAGGGGAAAGGACTGAAGCTTTCTTT. Its translation: CSVGSGERTEAFF.

The CDR3 is CASSKMTGPGTEAFF. In nucleotides, the CDR3 is TGTGCCAGCAGCAAAATGACAGGGCCAGGCACTGAAGCTTTCTTT. The chain links TRBV5-4 to TRBJ1-1; 7 nucleotides agree with TRBD1. This CDR3 is built from 15 residues. The trim removed 4 bases at V and 4 bases at J, leaving 10 bases unmatched. Germline assignment: CDR1 SGHNT and CDR2 YYREEE (reference sequence).

The J gene is TRBJ2-7, the V gene TRBV5-4; perhaps TRBD1 as D (6 bases). Germline CDR1 is SGHNT and CDR2 is YYREEE (reference sequence). Between the trimmed V and J ends, which lost 0 bases and 2 bases, there was a span of 12 bases. The CDR3 is 15 amino acids. The CDR3: CASSLAQTGPYEQYF. The CDR3 DNA is TGTGCCAGCAGCTTGGCCCAGACAGGCCCCTACGAGCAGTACTTC.